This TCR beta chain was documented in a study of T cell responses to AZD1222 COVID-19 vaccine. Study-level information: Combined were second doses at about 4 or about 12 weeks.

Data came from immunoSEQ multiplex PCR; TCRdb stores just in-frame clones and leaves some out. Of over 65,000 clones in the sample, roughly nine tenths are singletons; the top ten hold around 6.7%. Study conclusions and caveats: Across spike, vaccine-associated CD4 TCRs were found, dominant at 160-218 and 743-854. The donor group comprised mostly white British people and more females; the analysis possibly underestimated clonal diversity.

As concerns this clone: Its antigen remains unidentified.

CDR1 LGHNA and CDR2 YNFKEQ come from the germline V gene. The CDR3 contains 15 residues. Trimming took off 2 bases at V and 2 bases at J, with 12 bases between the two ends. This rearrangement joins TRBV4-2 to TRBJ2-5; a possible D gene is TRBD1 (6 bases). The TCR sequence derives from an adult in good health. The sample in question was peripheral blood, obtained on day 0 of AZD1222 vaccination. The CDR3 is CASSQSPGEQETQYF. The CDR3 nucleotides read TGTGCCAGCAGCCAATCCCCAGGGGAGCAAGAGACCCAGTACTTC.